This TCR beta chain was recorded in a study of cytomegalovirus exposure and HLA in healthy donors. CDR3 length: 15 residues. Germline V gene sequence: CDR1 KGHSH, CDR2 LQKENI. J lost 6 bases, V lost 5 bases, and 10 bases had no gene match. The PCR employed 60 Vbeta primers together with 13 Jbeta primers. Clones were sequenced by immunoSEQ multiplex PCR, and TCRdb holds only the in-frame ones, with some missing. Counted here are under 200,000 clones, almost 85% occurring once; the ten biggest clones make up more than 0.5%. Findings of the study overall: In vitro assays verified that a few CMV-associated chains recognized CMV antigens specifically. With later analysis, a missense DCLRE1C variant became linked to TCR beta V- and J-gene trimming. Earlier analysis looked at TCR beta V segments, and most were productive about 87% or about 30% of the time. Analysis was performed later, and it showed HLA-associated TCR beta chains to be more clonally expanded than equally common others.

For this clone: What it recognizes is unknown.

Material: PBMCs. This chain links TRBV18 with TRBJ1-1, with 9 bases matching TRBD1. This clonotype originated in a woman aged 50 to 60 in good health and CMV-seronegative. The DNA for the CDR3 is TGTGCCAGCTCAATACAACAGGGGGCGAGGCCTGAAGCTTTCTTT. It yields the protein CASSIQQGARPEAFF.